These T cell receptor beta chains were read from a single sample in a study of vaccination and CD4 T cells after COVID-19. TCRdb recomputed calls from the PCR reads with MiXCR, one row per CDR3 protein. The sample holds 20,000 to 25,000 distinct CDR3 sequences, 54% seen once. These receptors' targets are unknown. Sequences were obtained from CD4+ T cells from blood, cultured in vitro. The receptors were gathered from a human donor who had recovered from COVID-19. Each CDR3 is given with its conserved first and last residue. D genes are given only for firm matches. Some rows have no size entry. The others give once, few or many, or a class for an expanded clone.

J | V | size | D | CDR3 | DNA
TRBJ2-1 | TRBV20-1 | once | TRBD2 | CSASPLAGLSNNEQFF | TGCAGTGCTAGTCCACTAGCGGGGCTTTCGAACAATGAGCAGTTCTTC
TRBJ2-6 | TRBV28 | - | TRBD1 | CASRKTGGANVLTF | TGTGCCAGCCGTAAGACAGGGGGGGCCAACGTCCTGACTTTC
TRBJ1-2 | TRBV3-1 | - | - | CASSQLGPAEGYTF | TGTGCCAGCAGCCAGCTGGGACCTGCTGAGGGCTACACCTTC
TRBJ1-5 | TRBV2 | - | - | CASSEYRQPQHF | TGTGCCAGCAGTGAATACCGTCAGCCCCAGCATTTT
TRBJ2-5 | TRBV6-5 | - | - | CASSYSGQTGTQYF | TGTGCCAGCAGTTACTCAGGACAGACCGGGACCCAGTACTTC
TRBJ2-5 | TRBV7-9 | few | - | CASSPIPGKQETQYF | TGTGCCAGCAGCCCCATCCCAGGGAAGCAAGAGACCCAGTACTTC
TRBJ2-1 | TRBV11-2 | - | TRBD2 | CASNVAGFDNEQFF | TGTGCCAGCAACGTAGCGGGATTCGACAATGAGCAGTTCTTC
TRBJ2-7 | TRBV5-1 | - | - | CASSWGTRGEQYF | TGCGCCAGCAGCTGGGGGACAAGGGGCGAGCAGTACTTC
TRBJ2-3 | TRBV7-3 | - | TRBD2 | CASSGRLAGGLDTQYF | TGTGCCAGCAGCGGCAGACTAGCGGGAGGGCTCGATACGCAGTATTTT
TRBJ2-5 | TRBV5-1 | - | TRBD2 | CASNRGNSGKETQYF | TGCGCCAGCAACCGGGGGAATAGCGGGAAAGAGACCCAGTACTTC
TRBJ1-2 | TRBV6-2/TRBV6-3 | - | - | CASSSYSHRFRSYGYTF | TGTGCCAGCAGTTCCTACTCTCACCGGTTTAGAAGCTATGGCTACACCTTC